The 29 T cell receptor beta chains in this list originate from one sample, sequenced in a study of T-cell reconstitution after alpha-beta-depleted transplantation in children. It was with unique molecular identifiers that the TCRbeta library was prepared. From the PCR reads, TCRdb called clonotypes with MiXCR, one entry per CDR3 protein. The sample includes some 600,000 distinct CDR3 sequences, 10% to 15% of them seen just once. Specimen: PBMCs, mostly from graft donor cells, collected 360 days after TCRalphabeta/CD19-depleted stem cell transplant. The receptors here all came from a male patient under 18 who had a stem cell transplant for acute myeloid leukemia, so the T cells may come from the graft donor.

This clonotype was seen many times. The chain combines TRBV3-1 with TRBJ2-7; D tentatively reads TRBD1 or TRBD2 (6 bases each). The germline gives CDR1 LGHDT, CDR2 YNNKEL (reference sequence). This CDR3 has 14 residues. V lost 4 bases, J lost 3 bases, and 13 bases lay in between. The CDR3 coding sequence is TGTGCCAGCAGCCGGGGGGCCCTCAACTACGAGCAGTACTTC. It is translated as CASSRGALNYEQYF.

Turning to this clonotype: This CDR3 is missing its conserved last phenylalanine or tryptophan, likely due to a read error. J is TRBJ2-1 and V is TRBV12-3 or TRBV12-4; 9 nucleotides match TRBD2. This CDR3 has 16 residues. The junction had 13 bases not matched to a gene; V was cut back by 6 bases and J by 7 bases. The CDR3, as DNA: TGTGCCAGCAGGTTAAGCGGCGGGAGGGCCTCAAATGAGCAGTTCTAC. Protein sequence: CASRLSGGRASNEQFY.

This clonotype was observed a few times. The chain couples TRBV29-1 to TRBJ2-7; 7 nucleotides agree with TRBD1. The V gene end was trimmed by 6 bases and the J gene end by 0 bases; junction bases not matched to a gene: 8. The CDR3 covers 14 residues. CDR1 SQVTM and CDR2 ANQGSEA come from the germline V gene. The CDR3 nucleotides read TGCAGCGTCGCCCGGACAGGAGACTCCTACGAGCAGTACTTC. As protein: CSVARTGDSYEQYF.

The chain combines TRBV12-3 or TRBV12-4 with TRBJ2-2, with D tentatively TRBD2 (6 bases). This CDR3 comprises 16 residues. The germline V and J ends were trimmed by 6 bases and 6 bases, with 20 bases remaining between them. Written as DNA, the CDR3 is TGTGCCAGCAGCAGGCTAGCGAGAGATGGATCCGGGGAGCTGTTTTTT. This encodes CASSRLARDGSGELFF.

The sample holds many counts of this clonotype. The V gene is TRBV29-1, the J gene TRBJ2-3; D is uncertain. Germline V gene sequence: CDR1 SQVTM, CDR2 ANQGSEA. The germline V and J ends were trimmed by 4 bases and 2 bases, with 7 bases remaining between them. CDR3 size: 12 residues. In nucleotides, the CDR3 is TGCAGCGTTGGGGCGTTCACAGATACGCAGTATTTT. Translating it yields CSVGAFTDTQYF.

This clonotype occurred a few times. The genes are TRBV12-3 or TRBV12-4 and TRBJ2-7; 7 nucleotides line up with TRBD2. Unmatched junction bases numbered 13, after V lost 6 bases and J lost 2 bases. The CDR3 runs to 16 residues. CDR3 in DNA: TGTGCCAGCAGCCGGCCGCCGGGAGGTAGTACCTACGAGCAGTACTTC. This gives the protein CASSRPPGGSTYEQYF.

In this sample, this clonotype turned up a few times. The chain couples TRBV29-1 to TRBJ2-1; 11 positions match TRBD2. Germline V gene lookup returns CDR1 SQVTM and CDR2 ANQGSEA. Trimming removed 3 bases from V and 4 bases from J; junction bases left unmatched: 5. This CDR3 region has 15 residues. CDR3 amino acids: CSVEGRLAGYNEQFF. The CDR3 DNA follows: TGCAGCGTTGAGGGCAGACTAGCGGGGTACAATGAGCAGTTCTTC.

This chain joins TRBV20-1 and TRBJ2-7, with 9 bases that match TRBD1. CDR1 DFQATT and CDR2 SNEGSKA come from the germline V gene (reference sequence). The CDR3 runs to 16 residues. The trim removed 4 bases at V and 3 bases at J, leaving 13 bases unmatched. The CDR3 loop is CSATSSGTGPFYEQYF. DNA for the CDR3: TGCAGTGCTACCTCATCCGGGACAGGGCCCTTCTACGAGCAGTACTTC.

This clonotype has a count of ten or more. The chain recombines TRBV4-2 with TRBJ2-5; TRBD1 aligns across 8 bases. The CDR3 consists of 17 residues. Germline loops: CDR1 LGHNA, CDR2 YNFKEQ. V dropped 4 bases and J dropped 2; count of bases not matched to a gene: 12. The CDR3, as DNA: TGTGCCAGCAGCCCCGTTGGTGCCGACAGGGGACAAGAGACCCAGTACTTC. Its protein is CASSPVGADRGQETQYF.

About this clonotype itself: Relative to the germline gene, one junction end is altered; a read error may explain this. The V and J genes are TRBV20-1 and TRBJ2-2; the match to TRBD1 covers 7 bases. In germline, CDR1 is DFQATT, CDR2 SNEGSKA (reference sequence). This CDR3 comprises 13 residues. DNA of the CDR3: TGCAGTGGTAGAAGACAGGGTACCGGGGAGCTGTTTTTT. It specifies CSGRRQGTGELFF.

This clonotype has more than one count but fewer than ten. The J gene is TRBJ2-1, the V gene TRBV28; no clear D. The CDR3 is 8 amino acids. Germline V gene sequence: CDR1 MDHEN, CDR2 SYDVKM. V shed 11 bases and J shed 12 bases, with 8 bases lying between them. CDR3: CADPSQFF. The CDR3 DNA reads TGTGCCGACCCATCGCAGTTCTTC.

This clonotype was seen only a few times. V and J are TRBV6-5 and TRBJ2-7; D uncertain. Germline V CDR1 and CDR2: MNHEY, SVGAGI. This CDR3 is 15 amino acids long. V lost 0 bases to trimming and J lost 10 bases, with 19 bases between them. The CDR3 region is CASSYSVPTIPVQYF. The DNA for the CDR3 is TGTGCCAGCAGTTACTCAGTCCCCACGATCCCTGTCCAGTACTTC.

This clonotype has ten or more counts. The genes are TRBV27 and TRBJ2-2; D unresolved. The CDR3 consists of 16 residues. Germline V gene sequence: CDR1 MNHEY, CDR2 SMNVEV (reference sequence). V was cut by 3 bases and J by 5 bases, with 16 bases left in between. CDR3 sequence: CASSFYWDLATGELFF. The CDR3 DNA is TGTGCCAGCAGTTTTTATTGGGATCTCGCAACCGGGGAGCTGTTTTTT.

This clonotype was picked up a small number of times. The chain couples TRBV20-1 to TRBJ1-5, with TRBD1 matching 8 bases. Germline values: CDR1 DFQATT, CDR2 SNEGSKA (reference sequence). The CDR3 length is 14 residues. Trimming removed 3 bases from V and 0 bases from J; junction bases left unmatched: 1. CDR3 loop: CSARTGVSNQPQHF. DNA of the CDR3: TGCAGTGCTAGGACAGGGGTTAGCAATCAGCCCCAGCATTTT.

This clonotype was counted at least ten times. The chain joins TRBV10-3 to TRBJ2-7; 7 bases fit TRBD2. Germline assignment: CDR1 ENHRY and CDR2 SYGVKD. The CDR3 runs 15 residues. With V trimmed by 2 bases and J by 6 bases, 10 bases remained unmatched. In DNA, the CDR3 is TGTGCCATCAGTGAGATGCGGGAGCGGCTCTTCGAGCAGTACTTC. This translates into CAISEMRERLFEQYF.

Remarks on this clonotype: A clone one base away is much larger, so this may be a read error. The V call is TRBV5-6, the J call TRBJ2-3; no reliable D call. The CDR3 consists of 14 residues. Trimming shortened V by 0 bases and J by 8 bases, and 13 bases separated the two germline ends. The germline V gene has CDR1 SGHDT and CDR2 YYEEEE. CDR3 region: CASSLDGSWGTQYF. The DNA of the CDR3 is TGTGCCAGCAGCTTGGATGGGTCCTGGGGTACGCAGTATTTT.

A note on this clonotype: A clone one base away is much larger, so this may be a read error. The V and J genes are TRBV4-3 and TRBJ2-5, with D perhaps matching TRBD2 (6 bases). Germline V lookup: CDR1 LGHNA, CDR2 YSLEER. CDR3 size: 15 residues. The CDR3, as DNA: TGCACCAGCAGCCAAGATGGAAGGGGAGGTTTCACCCAGTACTTC. The encoded protein is CTSSQDGRGGFTQYF.

The gene calls are TRBV20-1 and TRBJ2-3; 7 nucleotides agree with TRBD2. CDR1 is DFQATT and CDR2 is SNEGSKA in the germline V gene (reference sequence). Trimming took 6 bases from V and 0 from J; bases not matched to a gene: 12. This CDR3 region has 16 residues. The CDR3 sequence is CSALTSRRASTDTQYF. The CDR3 DNA is TGCAGTGCCCTGACTAGCCGACGTGCTAGCACAGATACGCAGTATTTT.

This clonotype was observed at least ten times. The chain combines TRBV5-1 with TRBJ1-4, with D perhaps TRBD1 (5 bases). Trimming removed 4 bases from V and 5 bases from J, with 15 bases in between. The CDR3 covers 15 residues. CDR1 is SGHRS, CDR2 YFSETQ, per germline. CDR3 loop: CASSMEGSVNEKLFF. The CDR3 region has the DNA TGCGCCAGCAGCATGGAGGGGTCCGTCAATGAAAAACTGTTTTTT.

The chain links TRBV24-1 to TRBJ2-3; the D is unclear. The germline CDR1 and CDR2 sequences are KGHDR and SFDVKD. The CDR3 runs to 14 residues. Trimming cost V 4 bases and J 2 bases, with 9 bases left between them. CDR3 sequence reads: CATSDPVPTDTQYF. The CDR3 region has the DNA TGTGCCACCAGTGACCCCGTCCCCACAGATACGCAGTATTTT.

The rearrangement uses TRBV5-4 and TRBJ2-7, with a tentative D call TRBD2 (6 bases). This CDR3 is 14 amino acids long. V lost 5 bases to trimming and J lost 6 bases, with 18 bases between them. The germline gives CDR1 SGHNT, CDR2 YYREEE (reference sequence). CDR3 residues: CASRAGTPDGEQYF. The CDR3 bases are TGTGCCAGCAGGGCCGGGACTCCCGACGGCGAGCAGTACTTC.

This clonotype was seen repeatedly, ten times or more. The chain carries TRBV7-3 and TRBJ2-7, with D maybe TRBD2 (5 bases). The CDR3 sequence is 14 residues long. Trimming left V 5 bases short and J 1 base short, with 12 bases between. Per germline, CDR1 SGHTA and CDR2 FQGTGA. This chain's CDR3 is CASSKDRESYEQYF. The DNA of the CDR3 is TGTGCCAGCAGCAAAGACCGGGAATCCTACGAGCAGTACTTC. Full variable domain (outside the CDR3, taken from reference TRBV7-3 and TRBJ2-7): GAGVSQTPSNKVTEKGKYVELRCDPISGHTALYWYRQSLGQGPEFLIYFQGTGAADDSGLPNDRFFAVRPEGSVSTLKIQRTERGDSAVYLCASSKDRESYEQYFGPGTRLTVT.

This clonotype was picked up one time. This sequence joins TRBV29-1 and TRBJ2-1; D unresolved. Germline loops: CDR1 SQVTM, CDR2 ANQGSEA. With 0 bases removed from V and 9 bases from J, the gap between germline ends came to 24 bases. The CDR3 has 17 residues. CDR3 residues: CSVEDRMGTVKYGEQFF. The DNA of the CDR3 is TGCAGCGTTGAAGATCGTATGGGAACAGTGAAGTATGGTGAGCAGTTCTTC.

This clonotype has a handful of counts. The chain is built from TRBV28 and TRBJ1-5; a possible D gene is TRBD1 (6 bases). The CDR3 loop spans 19 amino acids. V dropped 2 bases and J dropped 5 bases, with 25 bases sitting between them. Germline CDR1 and CDR2: MDHEN and SYDVKM. The CDR3 here is CASSLEGGDSQGEDQPQHF. The DNA for the CDR3 is TGTGCCAGCAGTTTAGAGGGGGGAGACAGTCAAGGGGAAGATCAGCCCCAGCATTTT.

This clonotype was found a few times. The CDR3 coding sequence is TGTGCCAGCTCCCGAAAAAAGGGTGTCGGGACCCAGTACTTC. Protein product: CASSRKKGVGTQYF. This chain connects TRBV18 to TRBJ2-5; D is undetermined. The CDR3 length is 14 residues. Trimming stripped 6 bases from V and 7 bases from J, with 18 bases between. The germline gives CDR1 KGHSH, CDR2 LQKENI.

The sample holds many counts of this clonotype. The rearrangement uses TRBV24-1 and TRBJ2-1; D remains ambiguous. The CDR3 runs to 16 residues. Germline V gene lookup returns CDR1 KGHDR and CDR2 SFDVKD. V gave up 3 bases and J gave up 0 bases, with 11 bases separating them. The CDR3: CATSDPTPSSYNEQFF. In DNA, the CDR3 is TGTGCCACCAGTGATCCCACCCCAAGCTCCTACAATGAGCAGTTCTTC.

The genes are TRBV10-3 and TRBJ2-1; 8 bases are shared with TRBD1. With 7 bases clipped from V and 6 bases from J, the junction kept 5 bases outside the gene matches. Germline CDR1 and CDR2: ENHRY and SYGVKD. CDR3 length: 13 residues. CDR3: CAITMTGVNEQFF. CDR3 DNA: TGTGCCATCACTATGACAGGGGTCAATGAGCAGTTCTTC.

This clonotype was seen a handful of times. The chain carries TRBV20-1 and TRBJ2-1; TRBD2 is a possible D gene (5 bases). This CDR3 region has 13 residues. Germline-derived CDR1 and CDR2 are DFQATT and SNEGSKA (reference sequence). Trimming removed 3 bases at V and 1 base at J, with 7 bases between. CDR3 DNA: TGCAGTGCTAGCGGGATATCCTACAATGAGCAGTTCTTC. Translating gives CSASGISYNEQFF.

The chain has TRBV6-5 and TRBJ2-7; 11 nucleotides line up with TRBD2. Germline V gives CDR1 MNHEY, CDR2 SVGAGI. The CDR3 has 19 residues. Trimming took 2 bases from V and 1 from J; bases not matched to a gene: 13. The CDR3, as DNA: TGTGCCAGCAGTTACCCACTAGCGGGAGTCCCAGGTGGATCCTACGAGCAGTACTTC. Its protein is CASSYPLAGVPGGSYEQYF.